These 5 T cell receptor beta chains were all obtained from the same sample, sequenced in a study of T-cell reconstitution after alpha-beta-depleted transplantation in children. The TCRbeta library was prepared with unique molecular identifiers. TCRdb reprocessed the PCR reads via MiXCR and lists one record per CDR3 protein. The data hold about 240,000 distinct CDR3 sequences, with roughly 24% observed a single time. Specimen: PBMCs, collected before TCRalphabeta/CD19-depleted stem cell transplant. Receptor source: a girl aged 2 to 9 with Fanconi anemia, due to receive a stem cell transplant.

This clonotype was counted many times. The chain is built from TRBV5-1 and TRBJ2-7, with 10 positions matching TRBD1. Germline V gene data show CDR1 as SGHRS and CDR2 as YFSETQ. This CDR3 spans 14 amino acids. V lost 0 bases to trimming and J lost 5 bases; unmatched junction nucleotides: 2. The CDR3 spells CASSLGQGADEQYF. The CDR3 bases are TGCGCCAGCAGCTTGGGACAGGGGGCTGACGAGCAGTACTTC.

This clonotype was recorded at least ten times. The chain links TRBV20-1 to TRBJ2-1, with 11 nucleotides matching TRBD2. The CDR3 has 16 amino acids. The trim removed 3 bases at V and 4 bases at J, leaving 8 bases unmatched. CDR1 is DFQATT, CDR2 SNEGSKA, per germline (reference sequence). The CDR3 DNA reads TGCAGTGCTAGTCTTACTAGCGGGAGTCTTTACAATGAGCAGTTCTTC. The encoded protein is CSASLTSGSLYNEQFF.

This clonotype has ten or more counts. V gene TRBV6-6 combines with J gene TRBJ2-7; no clear D gene. This CDR3 spans 13 amino acids. Trimming removed 0 bases from V and 4 bases from J, with 7 bases in between. Germline CDR1 is MNHNY and CDR2 is SVGAGI (reference sequence). The CDR3 loop is CASSYSNLYEQYF. The CDR3 DNA reads as TGTGCCAGCAGTTACTCGAATTTATACGAGCAGTACTTC.

This clonotype has a count of ten or more. Here the CDR3 DNA reads TGTGCCAGCAGCTCCGACAGGGGTGAGACCCAGTACTTC. Translated: CASSSDRGETQYF. The chain carries TRBV7-7 and TRBJ2-5; 8 bases map to TRBD1. CDR1 and CDR2 (germline): SSHAT, FNYEAQ (reference sequence). The CDR3 spans 13 residues. J was trimmed by 5 bases and V by 4 bases; bases with no gene match: 3.

This chain connects TRBV20-1 to TRBJ2-7, with 7 bases aligning to TRBD2. V lost 3 bases to trimming and J lost 3 bases; unmatched junction nucleotides: 5. From germline, CDR1 is DFQATT and CDR2 SNEGSKA (reference sequence). This CDR3 is built from 13 residues. The CDR3 here is CSASLGLDYEQYF. CDR3 DNA: TGCAGTGCTAGCCTCGGACTAGACTACGAGCAGTACTTC.